Sequencing of this T cell receptor beta chain was carried out in a study of T cells after posttransplantation cyclophosphamide. Study-level findings and limits: Later blood repertoires were often dominated by clones from the donor CD8+ memory compartment.

The V gene's germline CDR1 is SGHRS and CDR2 YFSETQ. The V end lost 2 bases, the J end lost 8 bases, and 14 bases lay between the germline ends. The CDR3 loop spans 14 amino acids. On the day of bone marrow donation, the related graft donor provided peripheral blood. This clone was observed at least ten times. As yet, its antigen is unknown. Sequenced by immunoSEQ multiplex PCR; TCRdb stores in-frame clones only, minus some. Singletons are absent from the sample, which has about 36,000 clones. This receptor was taken from a girl aged 5 to 17 in good health, CMV-negative, and a related stem cell transplant donor. The genes are TRBV5-1 and TRBJ2-4; TRBD1 is a possible D gene (6 bases). The sequenced sample was PBMCs. CDR3: CASSFGVGTHIQYF. The DNA for the CDR3 is TGCGCCAGCAGCTTCGGGGTAGGGACACACATTCAGTACTTC.